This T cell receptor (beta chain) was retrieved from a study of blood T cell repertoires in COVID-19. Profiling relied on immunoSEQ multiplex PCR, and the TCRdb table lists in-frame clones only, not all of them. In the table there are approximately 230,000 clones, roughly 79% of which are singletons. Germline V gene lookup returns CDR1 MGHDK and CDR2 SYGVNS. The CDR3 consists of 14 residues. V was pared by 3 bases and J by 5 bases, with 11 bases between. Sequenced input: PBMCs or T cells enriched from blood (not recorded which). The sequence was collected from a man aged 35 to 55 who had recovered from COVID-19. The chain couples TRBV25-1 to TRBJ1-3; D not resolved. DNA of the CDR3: TGTGCCAGCAGTGAGGGCAGACAAAGAAACACCATATATTTT. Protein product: CASSEGRQRNTIYF.